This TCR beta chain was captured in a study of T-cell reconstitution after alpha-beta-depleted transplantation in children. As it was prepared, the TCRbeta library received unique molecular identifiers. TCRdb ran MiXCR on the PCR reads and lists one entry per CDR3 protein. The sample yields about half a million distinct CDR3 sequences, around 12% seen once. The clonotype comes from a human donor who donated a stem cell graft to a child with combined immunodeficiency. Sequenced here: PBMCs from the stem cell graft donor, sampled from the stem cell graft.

CDR3 DNA sequence: TGCGCCAGCAGCCAAGAGGCTAGCGGGCACAATGAGCAGTTCTTC. Protein: CASSQEASGHNEQFF. The V call is TRBV4-3, the J call TRBJ2-1; 8 bases fit TRBD2. Germline V gives CDR1 LGHNA, CDR2 YSLEER. The V segment lost 0 bases and the J segment 5 bases; nucleotides outside the gene matches: 3. The CDR3 is 15 residues long.